This T cell receptor (beta chain) was retrieved from a study of cytomegalovirus exposure and HLA in healthy donors. Study-level results: HLA allele associations emerged for some 16,000 TCR beta sequences in a later analysis, at 0.05 false discovery rate. Presence/absence analyses assumed roughly uniform sequencing depth across donors, which may not hold.

The CDR3 is 14 amino acids. The ends were cut back, 3 bases at V and 6 bases at J, with 14 bases in the middle. Per the germline V gene, CDR1 is MNHNS and CDR2 is SASEGT. As to this clone: What it binds is not known.

PCR employed 60 Vbeta and 13 Jbeta primers. The assay was immunoSEQ multiplex PCR, and TCRdb's table has in-frame clones only and misses some. The repertoire holds tens of thousands of clones, with roughly 81% as singletons. The donors were healthy bone marrow donors. This chain links TRBV6-1 with TRBJ1-1; maybe TRBD1 (5 bases). The TCR comes from a woman aged 18-35 years in good health and CMV-seropositive. The sequenced sample was PBMCs. In nucleotides, the CDR3 is TGTGCCAGCAGTGATAGACAGTTTCTGGCTGAAGCTTTCTTT. As protein: CASSDRQFLAEAFF.